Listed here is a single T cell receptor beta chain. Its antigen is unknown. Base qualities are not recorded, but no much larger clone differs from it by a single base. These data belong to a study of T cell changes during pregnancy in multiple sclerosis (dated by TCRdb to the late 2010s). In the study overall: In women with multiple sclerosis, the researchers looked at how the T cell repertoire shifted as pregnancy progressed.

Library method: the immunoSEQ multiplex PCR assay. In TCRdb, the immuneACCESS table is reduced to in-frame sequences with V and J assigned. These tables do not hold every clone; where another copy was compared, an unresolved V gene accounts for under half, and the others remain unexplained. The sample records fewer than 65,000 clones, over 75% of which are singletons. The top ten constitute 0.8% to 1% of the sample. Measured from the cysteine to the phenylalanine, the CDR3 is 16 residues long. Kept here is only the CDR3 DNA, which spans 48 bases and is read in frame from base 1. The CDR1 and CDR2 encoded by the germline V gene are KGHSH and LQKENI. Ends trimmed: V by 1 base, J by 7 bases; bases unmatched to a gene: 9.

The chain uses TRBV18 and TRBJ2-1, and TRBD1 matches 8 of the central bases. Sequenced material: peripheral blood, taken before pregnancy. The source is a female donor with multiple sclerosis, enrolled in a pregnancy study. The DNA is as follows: TGTGCCAGCTCACCACGGTTGGACAGGGCTGTAAATGAGCAGTTCTTC. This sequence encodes CASSPRLDRAVNEQFF.